These 22 T cell receptor beta chains originate from one sample sequenced in a study of cytomegalovirus exposure and HLA in healthy donors (dated by TCRdb to 2016 to 2017). Preparation of the library involved the immunoSEQ multiplex PCR assay. For the multiplex PCR, a mixture combining 60 forward primers for TCR Vbeta segments and 13 reverse primers for TCR Jbeta segments was used. Not all clones reach the TCRdb copy of this immuneACCESS table, which keeps in-frame sequences only. Checked studies attribute under half of the gap to unresolved V genes and leave the rest unexplained. Within this sample are about 190,000 clones, with around 81% of them counted one time only. The ten largest account for approximately 1.8% of the sample. Sequencing was done on a sample of PBMCs. Receptors were obtained from a man aged 18 to 29 in good health and CMV-seronegative.

The rearrangement links TRBV7-9 to TRBJ1-1, with 7 nucleotides matching TRBD1. The CDR3 is made up of 14 amino acids. V shed 1 base and J 6 bases; nucleotides not matched to a gene: 5. Per the germline V gene, CDR1 is SEHNR and CDR2 is FQNEAQ (reference sequence). CDR3 in amino acids: CASSLEGRGAEAFF. The CDR3 nucleotides read TGTGCCAGCAGCTTAGAGGGCAGGGGGGCTGAAGCTTTCTTT.

The rearrangement uses TRBV7-2 and TRBJ2-7, with 9 bases identical to TRBD2. CDR1 and CDR2 from the germline V gene are SGHTA and FQGNSA. Germline trimming cut 4 bases from V and 4 bases from J; bases unmatched to any gene: 5. The CDR3 consists of 14 residues. Here the CDR3 reads CASSSTSGTYEQYF. DNA for the CDR3: TGTGCCAGCAGCTCGACTAGCGGCACTTACGAGCAGTACTTC.

This chain connects TRBV11-2 to TRBJ2-5, with a tentative D call TRBD2 (5 bases). V lost 6 bases and J lost 2, with 19 bases in between. The CDR3 is 16 residues long. Per the germline V gene, CDR1 is SGHAT and CDR2 is FQNNGV. The CDR3 loop is CASRRPGLSLQETQYF. CDR3 nucleotides: TGTGCCAGCAGAAGACCAGGACTGTCCCTACAAGAGACCCAGTACTTC.

The chain recombines TRBV10-3 with TRBJ1-1; 7 bases are shared with TRBD1. Germline V gene lookup returns CDR1 ENHRY and CDR2 SYGVKD. The V gene end was trimmed by 3 bases and the J gene end by 3 bases; junction bases not matched to a gene: 1. The CDR3 has 13 amino acids. CDR3 in amino acids: CAISDRGDTEAFF. The DNA for the CDR3 is TGTGCCATCAGTGACAGGGGGGACACTGAAGCTTTCTTT.

This chain uses TRBV6-1 with TRBJ2-1, with 8 bases aligning to TRBD2. This CDR3 comprises 16 residues. Germline CDR1 is MNHNS and CDR2 is SASEGT. J was trimmed by 3 bases and V by 1 base; bases with no gene match: 5. CDR3: CASSEEVSGNYNEQFF. The CDR3 DNA reads as TGTGCCAGCAGTGAAGAGGTTAGCGGGAACTACAATGAGCAGTTCTTC.

The CDR3 loop is CASSRNGLAGGSEQYF. CDR3 DNA sequence: TGTGCCAGCAGCAGAAACGGACTAGCGGGAGGGAGCGAGCAGTACTTC. The chain employs TRBV7-2 and TRBJ2-7, with TRBD2 matching 15 bases. Germline CDR1 reads SGHTA; CDR2 reads FQGNSA. The CDR3 is made up of 16 amino acids. The V and J ends lost 5 bases and 6 bases, in that order; junction bases with no gene match: 8.

The chain is built from TRBV7-6 and TRBJ2-7; 9 bases agree with TRBD2. Germline V CDR1 and CDR2: SGHVS, FNYEAQ. The J segment lost 0 bases and the V segment lost 6 bases, leaving 12 bases of the junction unmatched. The CDR3 is made up of 17 amino acids. The CDR3 loop is CASSSGTSPSSSYEQYF. The CDR3 DNA is TGTGCCAGCAGTTCCGGGACTAGCCCCTCGAGCTCCTACGAGCAGTACTTC.

This clone was detected only once. The CDR3 here is CSVVGTGPNQPQHF. Written as DNA, the CDR3 is TGCAGCGTTGTTGGGACAGGGCCGAATCAGCCCCAGCATTTT. The genes are TRBV29-1 and TRBJ1-5, with 9 bases fitting TRBD1. Germline-derived CDR1 and CDR2 are SQVTM and ANQGSEA. V lost 4 bases, J lost 4 bases, and 5 bases stayed unmatched. There are 14 residues in the CDR3.

This clone was counted a single time. The CDR3 loop is CASSLGGRGGRAETQYF. CDR3 bases: TGTGCCAGCAGCTTAGGTGGTCGGGGGGGCCGAGCAGAGACCCAGTACTTC. V usage is TRBV11-2 and J usage is TRBJ2-5, with 8 bases fitting TRBD2. Germline V CDR1 and CDR2: SGHAT, FQNNGV. V lost 1 base, J lost 4 bases, and 11 bases stayed unmatched. The CDR3 sequence is 17 residues long.

The V and J genes are TRBV2 and TRBJ1-4; 9 bases fit TRBD1. Losses at the gene ends were 5 bases for V and 6 bases for J; bases not matched to a gene: 13. The CDR3 sequence is 17 residues long. Germline V lookup: CDR1 SNHLY, CDR2 FYNNEI. The CDR3: CASSFRSDRGVDEKLFF. In nucleotides, the CDR3 is TGTGCCAGCAGTTTCAGATCGGACAGGGGAGTAGATGAAAAACTGTTTTTT.

The V gene is TRBV6-6, the J gene TRBJ1-3; 7 bases map to TRBD1. This CDR3 spans 13 amino acids. Germline CDR1 is MNHNY and CDR2 is SVGAGI (reference sequence). V lost 11 bases and J lost 4; bases outside the gene matches: 8. This chain's CDR3 is CAGQGERGNTIYF. The CDR3 coding sequence is TGTGCCGGGCAGGGGGAGCGGGGAAACACCATATATTTT.

The V and J genes are TRBV7-9 and TRBJ1-1, with 10 bases lining up with TRBD1. After removal of 5 bases from V and 4 bases from J, the junction contained 7 bases not matched to a gene. The CDR3 extends over 15 amino acids. Germline V gives CDR1 SEHNR, CDR2 FQNEAQ (reference sequence). The CDR3 bases are TGTGCCAGCAGCCCGTGGGACAGGGGTGGCACTGAAGCTTTCTTT. This translates into CASSPWDRGGTEAFF.

CDR3 coding DNA: TGTGCCAGCACCCTAACTAGGACAGCCCCTGAAGCTTTCTTT. This encodes CASTLTRTAPEAFF. V gene TRBV2 combines with J gene TRBJ1-1; a possible D gene is TRBD1 (6 bases). This CDR3 has 14 residues. V lost 7 bases and J 6 bases, leaving 18 bases between the germline ends. Germline CDR1 SNHLY, CDR2 FYNNEI.

This clone was observed once. The chain employs TRBV9 and TRBJ2-7; weak D call: TRBD1 (6 bases). Trimming stripped 0 bases from V and 2 bases from J, with 24 bases between. Germline CDR1 reads SGDLS; CDR2 reads YYNGEE. The CDR3 is made up of 19 amino acids. CDR3 region: CASSVVVVEQGLGPYEQYF. CDR3 nucleotide sequence: TGTGCCAGCAGCGTAGTAGTAGTAGAACAGGGCCTGGGGCCCTACGAGCAGTACTTC.

The chain links TRBV7-8 to TRBJ2-5; TRBD1 agrees at 10 bases. Germline V gene data show CDR1 as SGHVS and CDR2 as FQNEAQ. The CDR3 has 16 amino acids. V lost 8 bases and J lost 5; bases outside the gene matches: 14. The CDR3 DNA is TGTGCCAGCGGCCAAGCCCCAGGGACAGGGGTCGAGACCCAGTACTTC. This codes for CASGQAPGTGVETQYF.

The rearrangement uses TRBV27 and TRBJ1-1; perhaps TRBD1 as D (5 bases). V lost 3 bases to trimming and J lost 7 bases, with 15 bases between them. CDR3 length: 14 residues. Germline loops: CDR1 MNHEY, CDR2 SMNVEV (reference sequence). The CDR3 coding sequence is TGTGCCAGCAGTTTTGGTGGGGCAGGCGGTGAAGCTTTCTTT. It specifies CASSFGGAGGEAFF.

The chain links TRBV9 to TRBJ2-5, with 10 bases identical to TRBD1. Per germline, CDR1 SGDLS and CDR2 YYNGEE. With V trimmed by 0 bases and J by 5 bases, 10 bases remained unmatched. This CDR3 spans 17 amino acids. The CDR3 loop reads CASSVGVLGQGGETQYF. The CDR3 nucleotides are TGTGCCAGCAGCGTAGGGGTCTTAGGACAGGGGGGGGAGACCCAGTACTTC.

This clone was observed a few times. This rearrangement joins TRBV5-6 to TRBJ2-3; no clear D. Looked up from germline, CDR1 is SGHDT and CDR2 is YYEEEE. Trimming took off 2 bases at V and 3 bases at J, with 4 bases between the two ends. The CDR3 consists of 12 residues. The CDR3 DNA follows: TGTGCCAGCAGCTTTCAAACAGATACGCAGTATTTT. Its protein product is CASSFQTDTQYF.

The rearrangement joins TRBV13 to TRBJ2-2; 13 nucleotides align to TRBD2. Germline CDR1 is PRHDT and CDR2 is FYEKMQ (reference sequence). The CDR3 extends over 19 amino acids. J gave up 2 bases and V 5 bases, and 11 bases lay outside the gene matches. CDR3 nucleotide sequence: TGTGCCAGCAGCACGGGACTAGCGGGACGTACGGGTAACACCGGGGAGCTGTTTTTT. This encodes CASSTGLAGRTGNTGELFF. The variable domain in full, completed from reference TRBV13 and TRBJ2-2, reads AAGVIQSPRHLIKEKRETATLKCYPIPRHDTVYWYQQGPGQDPQFLISFYEKMQSDKGSIPDRFSAQQFSDYHSELNMSSLELGDSALYFCASSTGLAGRTGNTGELFFGEGSRLTVL.

V usage is TRBV29-1 and J usage is TRBJ2-1, with TRBD1 matching 7 bases. This CDR3 comprises 12 residues. The germline CDR1 and CDR2 sequences are SQVTM and ANQGSEA. J gave up 6 bases and V 7 bases, and 6 bases lay outside the gene matches. CDR3 amino acids: CSASGGRNEQFF. CDR3 coding DNA: TGCAGCGCATCAGGGGGACGCAATGAGCAGTTCTTC.

This clone was seen just once. V gene TRBV5-1 combines with J gene TRBJ2-3; D gene ambiguous. The V gene's germline CDR1 is SGHRS and CDR2 YFSETQ. The CDR3 runs 14 residues. The V end lost 4 bases, the J end lost 2 bases, and 11 bases lay between the germline ends. The CDR3 DNA sequence: TGCGCCAGCAGCCTCCGACTTACCACAGATACGCAGTATTTT. It specifies CASSLRLTTDTQYF.

The chain employs TRBV5-1 and TRBJ2-3; D unclear. Germline V CDR1 and CDR2: SGHRS, YFSETQ. Trimming removed 3 bases at V and 2 bases at J, with 4 bases between. The CDR3 contains 12 residues. The CDR3 region is CASSSLTDTQYF. The CDR3, as DNA: TGCGCCAGCAGCTCCCTCACAGATACGCAGTATTTT. Using reference TRBV5-1 and TRBJ2-3 for the parts outside the CDR3, the full variable domain is KAGVTQTPRYLIKTRGQQVTLSCSPISGHRSVSWYQQTPGQGLQFLFEYFSETQRNKGNFPGRFSGRQFSNSRSEMNVSTLELGDSALYLCASSSLTDTQYFGPGTRLTVL.